These 6 T cell receptor beta chains came from one sample sequenced in a study of T cells in Graves' hyperthyroidism and ophthalmopathy. Researchers took RNA transcripts and amplified the TCR beta CDR3 regions from them. The HTBI primer set drove a first-round RT-PCR of the TCR CDR3. Each CDR3 protein gets one entry after TCRdb re-called the multiplex PCR reads with MiXCR. The sample yields roughly 570,000 distinct CDR3 sequences, around 42% seen once. The specimen was peripheral blood or thyroid tissue (not recorded which). The receptors shown here come from a woman under 30 with Graves' hyperthyroidism.

This chain's CDR3 is CASSSSGRGETQYF. The CDR3 bases are TGTGCCAGCAGTTCTAGCGGGAGGGGCGAGACCCAGTACTTC. The chain combines TRBV12-3 or TRBV12-4 with TRBJ2-5; 12 nucleotides match TRBD2. The CDR3 runs to 14 residues. V lost 4 bases to trimming and J lost 5 bases; unmatched junction nucleotides: 2.

Note on this clonotype: A read error is likely, as this CDR3 ends without the conserved phenylalanine or tryptophan. CDR3 in amino acids: CATSNRGSSYEQYL. The CDR3 nucleotides read TGTGCCACCAGCAACAGGGGAAGCTCCTATGAGCAGTACCTC. The chain carries TRBV15 and TRBJ2-7, with TRBD1 matching 7 bases. Looked up from germline, CDR1 is LNHNV and CDR2 is YYDKDF (reference sequence). This CDR3 is 14 amino acids long.

In this sample, this clonotype turned up many times. This chain uses TRBV25-1 with TRBJ1-1; a weak D match, TRBD1 (6 bases). Per germline, CDR1 MGHDK and CDR2 SYGVNS. CDR3 size: 15 residues. Deletions cut 6 bases from V and 4 bases from J, with 18 bases between. The CDR3 sequence: CASSLSGGQGTEAFF. For the CDR3, the DNA is TGTGCCAGCAGCCTATCCGGGGGGCAGGGCACTGAAGCTTTCTTT. The entire variable domain, with the rest obtained from reference TRBV25-1 and TRBJ1-1, is as follows: EADIYQTPRYLVIGTGKKITLECSQTMGHDKMYWYQQDPGMELHLIHYSYGVNSTEKGDLSSESTVSRIRTEHFPLTLESARPSHTSQYLCASSLSGGQGTEAFFGQGTRLTVV.

The chain joins TRBV14 to TRBJ2-7; 9 bases fit TRBD1. V lost 1 base and J lost 4; bases outside the gene matches: 2. This CDR3 region has 14 residues. Germline V gene sequence: CDR1 SGHDN, CDR2 FVKESK. CDR3 protein: CASSQADRGYEQYF. The CDR3 nucleotides are TGTGCCAGCAGCCAAGCTGACAGGGGGTACGAGCAGTACTTC.

This clonotype was observed a few times. The V and J genes are TRBV14 and TRBJ2-5; D is unresolved. V lost 0 bases to trimming and J lost 7 bases, with 3 bases between them. This CDR3 spans 11 amino acids. Looked up from germline, CDR1 is SGHDN and CDR2 is FVKESK. The CDR3 sequence is CASSQEGTQYF. The CDR3 DNA reads as TGTGCCAGCAGCCAAGAGGGGACCCAGTACTTC.

Details on this clonotype: A much more abundant neighbour one base away suggests this may be a read error. The V gene is TRBV29-1, the J gene TRBJ1-5; D unresolved. The CDR3 is 17 residues long. Germline V gives CDR1 SQVTM, CDR2 ANQGSEA. For the CDR3, the DNA is TGCAGTGCTAGAGATAGGGTCCCACACTATAGCAATCAGCCCCAGCATTTT. This sequence encodes CSARDRVPHYSNQPQHF.